This TCR beta chain derives from a study of blood T cell repertoires in COVID-19. Germline V gene lookup returns CDR1 SGHRS and CDR2 YFSETQ. This CDR3 spans 15 amino acids. J lost 0 bases, V lost 5 bases, and 5 bases had no gene match. Libraries were prepared by immunoSEQ multiplex PCR; TCRdb keeps only in-frame clonotypes and omits some of them. The sample records 250,000 to 300,000 clones, about nine tenths being singletons. This sequence was found in a woman aged 45-59 years who had recovered from COVID-19. The sequencing input was peripheral blood. V gene TRBV5-1 combines with J gene TRBJ2-3, with TRBD1 matching over 8 bases. The CDR3 DNA reads as TGCGCCAGCAGGGTAAGGACAGGGAGCACAGATACGCAGTATTTT. Protein product: CASRVRTGSTDTQYF.